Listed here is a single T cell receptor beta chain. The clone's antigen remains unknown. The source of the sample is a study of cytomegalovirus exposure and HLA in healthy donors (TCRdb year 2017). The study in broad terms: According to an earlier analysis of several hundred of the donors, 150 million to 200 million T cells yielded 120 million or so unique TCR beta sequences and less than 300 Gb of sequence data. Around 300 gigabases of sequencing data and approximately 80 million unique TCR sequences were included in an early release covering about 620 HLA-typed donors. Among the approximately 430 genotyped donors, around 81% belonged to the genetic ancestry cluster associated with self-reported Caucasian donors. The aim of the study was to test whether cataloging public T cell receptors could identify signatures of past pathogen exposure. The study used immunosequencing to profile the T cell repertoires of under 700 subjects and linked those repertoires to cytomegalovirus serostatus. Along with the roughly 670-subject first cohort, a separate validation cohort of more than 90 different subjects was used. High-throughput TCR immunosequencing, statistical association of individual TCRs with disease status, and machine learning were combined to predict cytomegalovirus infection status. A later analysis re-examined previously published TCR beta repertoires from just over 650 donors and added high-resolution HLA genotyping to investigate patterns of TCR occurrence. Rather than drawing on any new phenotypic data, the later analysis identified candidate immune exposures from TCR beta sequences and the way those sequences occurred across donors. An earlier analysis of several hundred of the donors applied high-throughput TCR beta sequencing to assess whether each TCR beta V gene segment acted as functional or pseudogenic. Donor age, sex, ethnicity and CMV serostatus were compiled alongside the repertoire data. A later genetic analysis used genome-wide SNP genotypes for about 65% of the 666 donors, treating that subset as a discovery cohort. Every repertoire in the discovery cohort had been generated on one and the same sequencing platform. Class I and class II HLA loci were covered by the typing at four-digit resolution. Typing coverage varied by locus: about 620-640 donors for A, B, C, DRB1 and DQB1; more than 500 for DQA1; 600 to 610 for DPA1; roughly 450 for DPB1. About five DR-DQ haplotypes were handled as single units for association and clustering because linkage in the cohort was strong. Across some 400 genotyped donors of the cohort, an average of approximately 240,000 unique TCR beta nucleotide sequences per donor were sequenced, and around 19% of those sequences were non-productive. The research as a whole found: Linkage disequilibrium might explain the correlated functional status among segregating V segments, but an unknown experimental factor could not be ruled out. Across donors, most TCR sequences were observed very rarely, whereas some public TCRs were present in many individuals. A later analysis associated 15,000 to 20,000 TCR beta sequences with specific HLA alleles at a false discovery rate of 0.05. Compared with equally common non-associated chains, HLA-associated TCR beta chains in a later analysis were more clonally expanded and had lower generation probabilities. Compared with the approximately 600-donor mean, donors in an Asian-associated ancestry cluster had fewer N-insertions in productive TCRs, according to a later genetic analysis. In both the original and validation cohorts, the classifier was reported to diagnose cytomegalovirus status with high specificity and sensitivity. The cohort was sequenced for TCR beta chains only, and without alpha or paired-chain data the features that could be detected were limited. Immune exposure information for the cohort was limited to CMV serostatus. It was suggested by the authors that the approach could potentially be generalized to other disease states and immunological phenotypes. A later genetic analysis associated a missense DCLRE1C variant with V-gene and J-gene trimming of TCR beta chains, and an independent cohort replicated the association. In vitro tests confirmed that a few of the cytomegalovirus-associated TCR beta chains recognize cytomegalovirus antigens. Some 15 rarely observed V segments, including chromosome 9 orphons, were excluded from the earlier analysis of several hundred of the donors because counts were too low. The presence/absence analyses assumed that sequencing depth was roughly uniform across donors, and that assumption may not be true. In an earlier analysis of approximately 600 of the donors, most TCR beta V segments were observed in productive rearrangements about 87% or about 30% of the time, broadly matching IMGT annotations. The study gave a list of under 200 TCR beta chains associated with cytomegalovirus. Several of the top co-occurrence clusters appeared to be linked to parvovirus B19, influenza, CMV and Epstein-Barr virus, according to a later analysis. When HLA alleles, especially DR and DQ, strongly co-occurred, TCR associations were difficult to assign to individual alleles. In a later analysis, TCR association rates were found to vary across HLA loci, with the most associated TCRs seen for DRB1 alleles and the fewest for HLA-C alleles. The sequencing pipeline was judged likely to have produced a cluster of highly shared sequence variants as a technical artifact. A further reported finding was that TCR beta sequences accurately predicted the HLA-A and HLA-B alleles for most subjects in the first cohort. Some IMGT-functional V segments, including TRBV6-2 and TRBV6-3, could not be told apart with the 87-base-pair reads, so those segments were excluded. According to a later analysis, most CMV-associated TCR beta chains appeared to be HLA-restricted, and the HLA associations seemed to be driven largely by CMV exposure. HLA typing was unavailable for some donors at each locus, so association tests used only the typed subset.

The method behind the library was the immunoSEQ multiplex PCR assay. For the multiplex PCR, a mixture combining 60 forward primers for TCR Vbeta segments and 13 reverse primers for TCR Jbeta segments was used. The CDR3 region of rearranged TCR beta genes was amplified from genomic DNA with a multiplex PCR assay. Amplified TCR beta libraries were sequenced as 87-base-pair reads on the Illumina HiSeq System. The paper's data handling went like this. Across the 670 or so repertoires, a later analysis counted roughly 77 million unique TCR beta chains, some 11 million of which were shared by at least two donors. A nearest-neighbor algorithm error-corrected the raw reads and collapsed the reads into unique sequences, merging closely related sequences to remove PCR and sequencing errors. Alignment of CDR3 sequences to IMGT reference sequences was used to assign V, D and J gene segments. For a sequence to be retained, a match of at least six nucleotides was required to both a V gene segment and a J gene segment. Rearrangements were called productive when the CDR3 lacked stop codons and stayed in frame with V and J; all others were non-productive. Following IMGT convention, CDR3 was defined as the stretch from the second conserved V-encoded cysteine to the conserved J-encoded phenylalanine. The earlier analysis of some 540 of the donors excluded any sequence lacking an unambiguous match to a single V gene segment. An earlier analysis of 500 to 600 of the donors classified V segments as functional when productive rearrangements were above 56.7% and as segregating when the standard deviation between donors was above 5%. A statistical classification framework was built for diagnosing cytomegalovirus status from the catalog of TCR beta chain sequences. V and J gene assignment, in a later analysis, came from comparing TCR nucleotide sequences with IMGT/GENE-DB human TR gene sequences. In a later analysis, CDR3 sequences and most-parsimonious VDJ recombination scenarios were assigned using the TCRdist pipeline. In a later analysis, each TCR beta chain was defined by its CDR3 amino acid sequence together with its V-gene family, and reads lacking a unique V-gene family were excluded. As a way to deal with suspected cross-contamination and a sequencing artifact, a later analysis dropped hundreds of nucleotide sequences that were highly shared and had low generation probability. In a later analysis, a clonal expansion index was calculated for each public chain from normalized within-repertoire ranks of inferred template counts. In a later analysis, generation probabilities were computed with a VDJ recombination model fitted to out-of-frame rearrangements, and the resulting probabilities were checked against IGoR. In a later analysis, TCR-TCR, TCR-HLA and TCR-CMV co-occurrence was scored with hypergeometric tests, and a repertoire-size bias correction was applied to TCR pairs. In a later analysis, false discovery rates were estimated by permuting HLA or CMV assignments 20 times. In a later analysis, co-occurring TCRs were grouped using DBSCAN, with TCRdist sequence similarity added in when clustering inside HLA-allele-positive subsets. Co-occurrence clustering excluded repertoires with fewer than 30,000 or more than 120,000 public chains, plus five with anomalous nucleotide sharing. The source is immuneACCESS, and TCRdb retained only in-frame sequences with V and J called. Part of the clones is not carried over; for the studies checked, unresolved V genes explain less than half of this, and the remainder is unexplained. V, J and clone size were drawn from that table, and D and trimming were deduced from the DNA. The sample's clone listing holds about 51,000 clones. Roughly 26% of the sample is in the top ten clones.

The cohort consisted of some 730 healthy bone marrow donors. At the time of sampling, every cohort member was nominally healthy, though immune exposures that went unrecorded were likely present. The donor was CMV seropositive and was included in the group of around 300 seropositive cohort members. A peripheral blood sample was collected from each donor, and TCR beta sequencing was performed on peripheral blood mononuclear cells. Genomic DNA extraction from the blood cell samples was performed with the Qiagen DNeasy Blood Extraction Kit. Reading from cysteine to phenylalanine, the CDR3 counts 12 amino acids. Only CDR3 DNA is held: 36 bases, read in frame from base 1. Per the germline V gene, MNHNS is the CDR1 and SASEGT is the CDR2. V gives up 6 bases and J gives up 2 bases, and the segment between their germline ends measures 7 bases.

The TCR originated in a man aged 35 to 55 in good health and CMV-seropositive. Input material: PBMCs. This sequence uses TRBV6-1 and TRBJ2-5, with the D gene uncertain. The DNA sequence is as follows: TGTGCCAGCAGATTCATTCAAGAGACCCAGTACTTC. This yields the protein CASRFIQETQYF.